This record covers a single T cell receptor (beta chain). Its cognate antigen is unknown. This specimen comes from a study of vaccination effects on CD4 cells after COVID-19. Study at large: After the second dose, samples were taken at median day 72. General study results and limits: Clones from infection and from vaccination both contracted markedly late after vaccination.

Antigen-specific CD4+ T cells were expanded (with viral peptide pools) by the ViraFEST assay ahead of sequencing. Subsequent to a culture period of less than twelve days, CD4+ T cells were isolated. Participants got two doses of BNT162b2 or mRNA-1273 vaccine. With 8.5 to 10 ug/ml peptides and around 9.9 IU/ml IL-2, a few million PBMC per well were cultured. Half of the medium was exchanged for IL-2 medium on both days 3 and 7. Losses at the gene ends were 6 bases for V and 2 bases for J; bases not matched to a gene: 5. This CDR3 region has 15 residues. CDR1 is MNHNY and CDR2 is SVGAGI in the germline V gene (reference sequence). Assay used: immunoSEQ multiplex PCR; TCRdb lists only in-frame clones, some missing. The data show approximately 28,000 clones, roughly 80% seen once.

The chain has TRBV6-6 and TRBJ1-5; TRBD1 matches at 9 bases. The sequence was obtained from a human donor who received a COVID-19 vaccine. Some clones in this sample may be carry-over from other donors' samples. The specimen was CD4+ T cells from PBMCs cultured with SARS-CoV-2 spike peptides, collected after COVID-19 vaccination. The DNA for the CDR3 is TGTGCCAGCAGATCCACAGGGGGCCGCAATCAGCCCCAGCATTTT. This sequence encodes CASRSTGGRNQPQHF.